Below are 14 T cell receptor beta chains sequenced from a single sample in a study of blood T cell repertoires in COVID-19. TCRdb's table, derived via immunoSEQ multiplex PCR, lists solely in-frame clones and lacks some. The table includes approximately 70,000 clones, 75% to 85% detected once. What was sequenced was peripheral blood. These receptors came from an elderly woman with active or convalescent COVID-19.

The chain combines TRBV9 with TRBJ1-4; D is unclear. CDR3 length equals 15 residues. In germline, CDR1 is SGDLS, CDR2 YYNGEE. The ends were cut back, 3 bases at V and 2 bases at J, with 11 bases in the middle. This CDR3 reads CASSEYGSTNEKLFF. The CDR3 bases are TGTGCCAGCAGCGAATACGGGAGTACTAATGAAAAACTGTTTTTT.

The chain recombines TRBV7-3 with TRBJ2-1; 8 nucleotides match TRBD2. The V gene end was trimmed by 1 base and the J gene end by 6 bases; junction bases not matched to a gene: 8. Germline CDR1 reads SGHTA; CDR2 reads FQGTGA. The CDR3 is 16 amino acids. The DNA of the CDR3 is TGTGCCAGCAGCTTAAGGGCGCGGGAGGTCTCCAATGAGCAGTTCTTC. Amino acid sequence: CASSLRAREVSNEQFF.

The chain joins TRBV29-1 to TRBJ2-5; 7 bases map to TRBD2. V trimming: 6 bases; J trimming: 5 bases; junction bases outside the gene matches: 9. Germline V lookup: CDR1 SQVTM, CDR2 ANQGSEA. CDR3 size: 13 residues. CDR3 DNA: TGCAGCGTGCCTGGACTAGTGCTGGAGACCCAGTACTTC. This translates into CSVPGLVLETQYF.

The chain links TRBV28 to TRBJ1-2; a possible D gene is TRBD1 (5 bases). CDR1 MDHEN and CDR2 SYDVKM come from the germline V gene. The CDR3 loop spans 14 amino acids. Trimming took off 3 bases at V and 3 bases at J, with 11 bases between the two ends. The CDR3, as DNA: TGTGCCAGCAGTTTCCAGGGATCTGACTATGGCTACACCTTC. Translating it yields CASSFQGSDYGYTF.

The CDR3 loop is CASSLVLYNEQFF. The CDR3 nucleotides are TGTGCCAGCAGCTTAGTCCTTTACAATGAGCAGTTCTTC. The chain couples TRBV11-2 to TRBJ2-1; D is uncertain. Germline V CDR1 and CDR2: SGHAT, FQNNGV. This CDR3 region has 13 residues. V was pared by 1 base and J by 4 bases, with 5 bases between.

The chain uses TRBV10-3 and TRBJ2-1; maybe TRBD1 (6 bases). The germline V gene encodes CDR1 ENHRY and CDR2 SYGVKD. This CDR3 comprises 11 residues. V dropped 6 bases and J dropped 6 bases, with 6 bases sitting between them. CDR3 sequence: CAIRTGNEQFF. The CDR3 bases are TGTGCCATCAGGACAGGCAATGAGCAGTTCTTC.

V is TRBV11-3 and J is TRBJ2-1, with unresolved D. The CDR3 contains 12 residues. Germline CDR1 SGHNT, CDR2 YENEEA. The V end was cut by 3 bases, the J end by 9 bases, with 9 bases between. The CDR3 DNA reads TGTGCCAGCAGCTTCAATTCGCGTGAGCAGTTCTTC. It translates to CASSFNSREQFF.

A word on this clone: Other DNA sequences in the same sample also yield this CDR3. The chain joins TRBV7-9 to TRBJ2-3, with 8 positions matching TRBD1. With V trimmed by 3 bases and J by 1 base, 3 bases remained unmatched. This CDR3 has 15 amino acids. Germline CDR1 is SEHNR and CDR2 is FQNEAQ (reference sequence). CDR3 DNA sequence: TGTGCCAGCAGCTTTTCAGGGGGCGGCACAGATACGCAGTATTTT. It translates to CASSFSGGGTDTQYF.

In its sample, this clone was seen once. This rearrangement joins TRBV6-5 to TRBJ2-1; D call uncertain. The V end was cut by 6 bases, the J end by 9 bases, with 9 bases between. Germline lookup yields CDR1 MNHEY and CDR2 SVGAGI. The CDR3 runs to 11 residues. The CDR3 DNA reads as TGTGCCAGCAGATCTACGGGTGAGCAGTTCTTC. It specifies CASRSTGEQFF.

The chain recombines TRBV27 with TRBJ1-5; 9 bases are a match to TRBD1. This CDR3 is 16 amino acids long. Losses at the gene ends were 5 bases for V and 6 bases for J; bases not matched to a gene: 11. The germline V gene has CDR1 MNHEY and CDR2 SMNVEV (reference sequence). CDR3 residues: CASSPGLGQGAQPQHF. CDR3 DNA: TGTGCCAGCAGTCCCGGGCTGGGACAGGGTGCTCAGCCCCAGCATTTT.

The CDR3 loop reads CSVGRQGTEKLFF. The CDR3 coding sequence is TGCAGCGTGGGGAGACAGGGCACAGAAAAACTGTTTTTT. The V call is TRBV29-1, the J call TRBJ1-4; 7 nucleotides agree with TRBD1. The germline CDR1 and CDR2 sequences are SQVTM and ANQGSEA. Trimming at V came to 6 bases and at J to 8 bases, leaving 9 bases not matched to a gene. This CDR3 is 13 amino acids long.

The sample holds a few counts of this clone. This chain links TRBV5-6 with TRBJ2-2, with D tentatively TRBD1 (5 bases). CDR3 size: 14 residues. Germline lookup yields CDR1 SGHDT and CDR2 YYEEEE. The V gene lost 4 bases and the J gene lost 1 base, with 8 bases spanning the gap. The CDR3: CASSADRNTGELFF. The CDR3 DNA is TGTGCCAGCAGCGCTGACAGGAACACCGGGGAGCTGTTTTTT.

The gene calls are TRBV5-1 and TRBJ2-6; D remains unclear. CDR1 SGHRS and CDR2 YFSETQ come from the germline V gene. Trimming took 1 base from V and 4 from J, leaving 9 bases between them. This CDR3 is 15 amino acids long. The CDR3 loop reads CASSLSTSGANVLTF. The CDR3 nucleotides are TGCGCCAGCAGCTTGTCCACATCGGGGGCCAACGTCCTGACTTTC.

V usage is TRBV3-1 (or the pseudogene TRBV3-2) and J usage is TRBJ2-1; no clear D gene. V lost 0 bases and J 7 bases, leaving 4 bases between the germline ends. Germline CDR1 and CDR2: LGHDT and YNNKEL (reference sequence). The CDR3 runs 12 residues. In nucleotides, the CDR3 is TGTGCCAGCAGCCAAGACGTAAATGAGCAGTTCTTC. Translating gives CASSQDVNEQFF.